This T cell receptor (beta chain) derives from a study of T cell repertoires in cytomegalovirus infection. Concerning this clonotype: No antigen is known for it.

Study-wide results and caveats: Identification of carriers of CMV plus the relevant HLA was performed using cumulative public TCR beta family frequency.

TCRdb redid the calling of the reads with MiXCR, one entry per CDR3 protein. The sample contains a few hundred thousand distinct CDR3 sequences, under 45% of which appear only once. Germline lookup yields CDR1 DFQATT and CDR2 SNEGSKA (reference sequence). The J segment lost 1 base and the V segment lost 2 bases, leaving 9 bases of the junction unmatched. The CDR3 length is 16 residues. The rearrangement joins TRBV20-1 to TRBJ2-3; 7 bases map to TRBD2. The receptor was derived from a human donor in good health (CMV status not recorded). Some clones in this sample may be carry-over from other donors' samples. The sequences come from cultured PBMCs, collected from culture after CMV antigen stimulation. The CDR3 protein is CSARPGQSGGTDTQYF. The CDR3 DNA is TGCAGTGCTAGACCAGGCCAGAGCGGGGGCACAGATACGCAGTATTTT.